This TCR beta chain was sequenced in a study of blood T cell repertoires in COVID-19. Background on the study: Sources were T cells, B-cell-depleted T cells, or PBMCs; the material itself was cDNA or gDNA.

The ends lost 5 bases at V and 2 bases at J; junction bases unmatched: 3. The CDR3 has 14 residues. CDR1 is SGHAT and CDR2 is FQNNGV in the germline V gene. This table comes from immunoSEQ multiplex PCR, and its TCRdb copy is limited to in-frame clones, with some not included. This sample carries approximately 310,000 clones, about 89% of them seen once, and the ten largest clones take about 8%. The chain employs TRBV11-2 and TRBJ2-7; TRBD2 matches 10 bases. Sequencing input: peripheral blood. The source of this sequence is a woman between 45 and 60 years old who had recovered from COVID-19. The CDR3 DNA reads TGTGCCAGCAGCCTCACTAGCGGGACCTACGAGCAGTACTTC. This gives the protein CASSLTSGTYEQYF.